This TCR beta chain was observed in a study of blood T cell repertoires in COVID-19. At the level of the study: In each case, the material was cDNA or gDNA derived from T cells, B-cell-depleted T cells, or PBMCs.

Germline V lookup: CDR1 SGHRS, CDR2 YFSETQ. V dropped 0 bases and J dropped 4 bases, with 7 bases sitting between them. The CDR3 is made up of 13 amino acids. In the original analysis: Amplification of reference gene primers was used by the study to estimate nucleated cell counts. Only in-frame clones appear in the TCRdb table, and some are missing; sequencing was by immunoSEQ multiplex PCR. D and trimming were read from the DNA, whereas the V and J calls and clone size are those reported in that table. The sample has approximately 190,000 clones, about 85% seen once. The sample taken for sequencing was peripheral blood. The TCR comes from a man aged 55-75 years with active or convalescent COVID-19. This chain links TRBV5-1 with TRBJ1-2; D remains unclear. The CDR3 protein is CASSLATGYGYTF. The CDR3 coding sequence is TGCGCCAGCAGCTTGGCCACGGGCTATGGCTACACCTTC.